This is a list of T cell receptor beta chains from one sample in a study of technical replicates of blood from a handful of donors. Assay used: immunoSEQ multiplex PCR; TCRdb lists only in-frame clones, some missing. The sample has around 76,000 clones, approximately 97% seen once; the top ten hold less than 0.25%. Sequenced input: T cells isolated from PBMCs. The source is a human donor in good health. The CDR3 runs from the conserved cysteine through the conserved F or W. The D gene is left open where the match is weak. A clone size is listed for some rows: how often the clone was seen (once, few, many), or a class if it is expanded.

TRBD1	TRBV6-6	TRBJ1-1	-	CASSGRDRGMNTEAFF	TGTGCCAGCAGTGGGCGGGACAGGGGAATGAACACTGAAGCTTTCTTT
-	TRBV28	TRBJ1-4	-	CATLEATTNEKLFF	TGTGCCACCTTAGAGGCTACAACTAATGAAAAACTGTTTTTT
-	TRBV9	TRBJ1-3	-	CASSVGPDKFLSGNTIYF	TGTGCCAGCAGCGTAGGCCCTGACAAGTTCCTCTCTGGAAACACCATATATTTT
-	TRBV11-2	TRBJ2-1	-	CASRIGLGQSYNEQFF	TGTGCCAGCAGAATAGGGTTAGGACAGTCCTACAATGAGCAGTTCTTC
-	TRBV28	TRBJ2-2	-	CASTLGALYTGELFF	TGTGCCAGCACGTTGGGGGCACTTTACACCGGGGAGCTGTTTTTT
-	TRBV4-1	TRBJ1-5	-	CASSQGSGLNQPQHF	TGCGCCAGCAGCCAAGGTTCTGGACTCAATCAGCCCCAGCATTTT
TRBD1	TRBV5-1	TRBJ1-2	once	CASSVEVGQGDGYTF	TGCGCCAGCAGCGTAGAAGTCGGACAGGGAGATGGCTACACCTTC
-	TRBV19	TRBJ1-2	once	CASSAGHYPDGYTF	TGTGCCAGTTCAGCAGGTCATTACCCGGATGGCTACACCTTC
-	TRBV6-5	TRBJ2-2	-	CASSYGRNTGELFF	TGTGCCAGCAGTTACGGGAGGAACACCGGGGAGCTGTTTTTT
TRBD2	TRBV7-9	TRBJ2-6	once	CASRPTSGYRSGANVLTF	TGTGCCAGCAGACCTACTAGCGGGTACCGCTCTGGGGCCAACGTCCTGACTTTC
-	TRBV5-4	TRBJ1-2	-	CASSLNSLYGYTF	TGTGCCAGCAGCTTGAACAGCCTCTATGGCTACACCTTC
-	TRBV6-1	TRBJ1-5	-	CASSEVWPQHF	TGTGCCAGCAGTGAAGTCTGGCCCCAGCATTTT
TRBD2	TRBV29-1	TRBJ2-1	-	CSVGGTRYNEQFF	TGCAGCGTTGGGGGGACTAGATACAATGAGCAGTTCTTC
-	TRBV7-8	TRBJ2-1	once	CASSLRGRTLQFF	TGTGCCAGCAGCTTACGTGGGCGGACTCTGCAGTTCTTC
-	TRBV6-1	TRBJ1-2	-	CASRQVYGYTF	TGTGCCAGCAGGCAGGTCTATGGCTACACCTTC
TRBD1	TRBV27	TRBJ2-1	-	CASSPRTGGTYNEQFF	TGTGCCAGCAGTCCCCGGACAGGGGGGACCTACAATGAGCAGTTCTTC
TRBD2	TRBV10-3	TRBJ2-7	-	CAVAGTTLSEQYF	TGTGCCGTGGCCGGGACTACCCTCTCCGAGCAGTACTTC
-	TRBV7-9	TRBJ1-1	-	CASSLILTEVTSEAFF	TGTGCCAGCAGCTTAATCCTGACAGAGGTAACGTCTGAAGCTTTCTTT
TRBD1	TRBV7-2	TRBJ1-2	once	CASHTPGQGAYGYTF	TGTGCCAGTCACACACCGGGACAGGGGGCTTATGGCTACACCTTC
TRBD1	TRBV7-8	TRBJ2-1	few	CASSLTGGADEQFF	TGTGCCAGCAGCTTAACAGGGGGCGCAGATGAGCAGTTCTTC
-	TRBV19	TRBJ2-5	-	CASSIGGHLQETQYF	TGTGCCAGTAGTATTGGTGGACACCTACAAGAGACCCAGTACTTC
-	TRBV5-1	TRBJ2-3	-	CASSLALDTQYF	TGCGCCAGCAGCTTGGCGTTAGATACGCAGTATTTT
TRBD2	TRBV12-5	TRBJ2-2	-	CASGSFFAGGYTGELFF	TGTGCTAGTGGTTCCTTTTTCGCGGGGGGGTACACCGGGGAGCTGTTTTTT
-	TRBV6-6	TRBJ1-2	-	CASSYSGQNYGYTF	TGTGCCAGCAGTTACTCGGGGCAAAACTATGGCTACACCTTC
TRBD1	TRBV14	TRBJ1-2	-	CASSQEPSRQGYGYTF	TGTGCCAGCAGCCAAGAGCCCTCCCGACAGGGATATGGCTACACCTTC
TRBD1	TRBV2	TRBJ1-5	-	CASSASGQGGQPQHF	TGTGCCAGCAGTGCCTCGGGACAGGGCGGTCAGCCCCAGCATTTT
TRBD1	TRBV7-9	TRBJ2-5	-	CASSLQGGRETQYF	TGTGCCAGCAGCCTACAGGGGGGTCGGGAGACCCAGTACTTC
TRBD1	TRBV5-7	TRBJ2-3	-	CASRGKDRVGDTQYF	TGTGCCAGCAGGGGTAAGGACAGGGTTGGGGATACGCAGTATTTT
TRBD1	TRBV28	TRBJ1-1	-	CASNSRGRNTEAFF	TGTGCCAGCAACTCGAGGGGGCGCAACACTGAAGCTTTCTTT
-	TRBV5-1	TRBJ1-1	-	CASSPLSGLNTEAFF	TGCGCCAGCAGCCCCCTCTCGGGGTTGAACACTGAAGCTTTCTTT
TRBD1	TRBV6-1	TRBJ1-1	-	CASPQGAGGTEAFF	TGTGCCAGCCCACAGGGGGCGGGGGGCACTGAAGCTTTCTTT
TRBD1	TRBV18	TRBJ2-2	few	CASSPWGTGANTGELFF	TGTGCCAGCTCACCATGGGGGACAGGTGCGAACACCGGGGAGCTGTTTTTT
-	TRBV9	TRBJ1-2	-	CASSLQDYGYTF	TGTGCCAGCAGCTTACAAGACTATGGCTACACCTTC
TRBD1	TRBV19	TRBJ2-7	-	CASSIGTGAYEQYF	TGTGCCAGTAGTATTGGGACAGGGGCTTACGAGCAGTACTTC
TRBD1	TRBV7-3	TRBJ1-1	-	CASSQRTGNTEAFF	TGTGCCAGCAGCCAGCGGACAGGGAACACTGAAGCTTTCTTT
TRBD1	TRBV6-1	TRBJ2-7	-	CASSHRTGGSYEQYF	TGTGCCAGCAGTCATAGGACAGGGGGCTCCTACGAGCAGTACTTC
-	TRBV5-8	TRBJ2-5	-	CASSPEDSGLQETQYF	TGTGCCAGCAGCCCCGAGGATAGCGGCTTACAAGAGACCCAGTACTTC
TRBD1	TRBV7-2	TRBJ1-4	-	CASSFYRDREKLFF	TGTGCCAGCAGCTTCTATCGGGACAGGGAAAAACTGTTTTTT
TRBD1	TRBV9	TRBJ1-5	once	CASSAGTANQPQHF	TGTGCCAGCAGCGCTGGGACAGCAAATCAGCCCCAGCATTTT
-	TRBV5-4	TRBJ2-1	-	CASSPRDYNEQFF	TGTGCCAGCAGTCCGCGAGATTACAATGAGCAGTTCTTC
-	TRBV6-5	TRBJ1-1	-	CASSLGSDTEAFF	TGTGCCAGCAGCCTCGGGAGTGACACTGAAGCTTTCTTT
TRBD1	TRBV13	TRBJ1-1	-	CAGKKQGRGTEAFF	TGTGCCGGTAAAAAACAGGGGCGAGGCACTGAAGCTTTCTTT
-	TRBV18	TRBJ2-5	-	CASSRLQGREETQYF	TGTGCCAGCTCCCGGCTGCAGGGGCGAGAAGAGACCCAGTACTTC
-	TRBV9	TRBJ1-2	-	CASSQTPGGGDYGYTF	TGTGCCAGCAGCCAAACCCCGGGGGGAGGAGACTATGGCTACACCTTC
-	TRBV7-9	TRBJ1-5	-	CASSRDSSNQPQHF	TGTGCCAGCAGCCGCGACAGTAGCAATCAGCCCCAGCATTTT
-	TRBV27	TRBJ1-1	once	CASATGYNEYTEAFF	TGTGCCAGCGCTACAGGGTACAATGAGTACACTGAAGCTTTCTTT
-	TRBV7-2	TRBJ1-2	-	CASSLVFANYGYTF	TGTGCCAGCAGCTTAGTTTTCGCTAACTATGGCTACACCTTC
-	TRBV14	TRBJ2-7	-	CASSQDRFYHEQYF	TGTGCCAGCAGCCAAGATCGGTTCTACCACGAGCAGTACTTC
-	TRBV18	TRBJ2-5	once	CASSPDGRPQETQYF	TGTGCCAGCTCACCAGACGGGAGACCACAAGAGACCCAGTACTTC
-	TRBV5-6	TRBJ2-7	-	CASSLARVYEQYF	TGTGCCAGCAGCTTGGCCAGGGTCTACGAGCAGTACTTC
-	TRBV19	TRBJ1-1	-	CASSSGGQNTEAFF	TGTGCCAGTAGTTCCGGCGGCCAGAACACTGAAGCTTTCTTT
TRBD1	TRBV4-1	TRBJ1-2	once	CASSPGTGRFYDGYTF	TGCGCCAGCAGCCCGGGGACAGGGAGATTCTATGATGGCTACACCTTC
TRBD2	TRBV5-8	TRBJ2-3	-	CASSRGLAGATDTQYF	TGTGCCAGCAGCCGGGGACTAGCGGGGGCAACAGATACGCAGTATTTT
TRBD2	TRBV4-2	TRBJ2-7	-	CASSQAGTSGTYEQYF	TGTGCCAGCAGCCAAGCCGGGACTAGCGGGACCTACGAGCAGTACTTC
-	TRBV29-1	TRBJ2-5	-	CSVPSQGPRLETQYF	TGCAGCGTCCCCTCCCAGGGCCCGCGCTTGGAGACCCAGTACTTC
TRBD1	TRBV5-4	TRBJ1-2	-	CASQRLGRTGSNYGYTF	TGTGCCAGCCAGCGGCTGGGGCGGACAGGCTCTAACTATGGCTACACCTTC
-	TRBV5-5	TRBJ2-5	-	CASRRGGLAAQETQYF	TGTGCCAGCAGGAGGGGCGGGTTAGCGGCTCAAGAGACCCAGTACTTC
TRBD1	TRBV29-1	TRBJ1-2	once	CSVVRDSIYGYTF	TGCAGCGTTGTCCGGGACAGTATCTATGGCTACACCTTC
TRBD2	TRBV7-9	TRBJ2-7	-	CASSPLAGASYEQYF	TGTGCCAGCAGCCCACTAGCGGGGGCCTCCTACGAGCAGTACTTC
-	TRBV18	TRBJ1-1	-	CASSPTVNTEAFF	TGTGCCAGCTCGCCAACAGTAAACACTGAAGCTTTCTTT